One sample yielded the 18 T cell receptor beta chains listed below, sequenced in a study of regulatory T cells in long-lasting Graves disease. Time point here: persistent/refractory GD, antithyroid drugs over 5 years with positive TRAb. PBMCs provided the RNA from which the TCR library was made. Construction of TCR beta libraries relied on iRepertoire HTBI primers and on Arm-PCR targeting CDR3 regions. TCRdb fed the multiplex PCR reads into MiXCR, producing one record per CDR3 protein. The sample includes approximately 440,000 distinct CDR3 sequences, around 22% seen only once; the top ten take approximately 26%. The sample in question was peripheral blood mononuclear cells (PBMCs), obtained when the disease was refractory, from a patient treated with antithyroid drugs. These TCRs come from a female donor with Graves disease.

This clonotype was seen repeatedly, ten times or more. The chain is built from TRBV28 and TRBJ1-2, with 12 bases identical to TRBD1. The CDR3 consists of 15 residues. After removal of 7 bases from V and 5 bases from J, the junction contained 8 bases not matched to a gene. CDR1 and CDR2 (germline): MDHEN, SYDVKM. The CDR3 spells CASIPLGQGAYGYTF. The CDR3 DNA reads as TGTGCCAGCATCCCCTTGGGACAGGGGGCTTATGGCTACACCTTC.

At least ten counts were recorded for this clonotype. The rearrangement uses TRBV30 and TRBJ1-5; no firm D call. CDR1 and CDR2 from the germline V gene are GTSNPN and SVGIG (reference sequence). The CDR3 is 14 residues long. Trimming left V 1 base short and J 6 bases short, with 13 bases between. The CDR3 nucleotides are TGTGCCTGGAGTGCCTCCGGGTCTACTCAGCCCCAGCATTTT. Its translation is CAWSASGSTQPQHF.

There are many counts of this clonotype. The J gene is TRBJ2-5, the V gene TRBV13; D not certain. The CDR3 totals 16 residues. Trimming removed 1 base from V and 2 bases from J, with 14 bases in between. CDR1 is PRHDT, CDR2 FYEKMQ, per germline (reference sequence). This chain's CDR3 is CASSLVGASEQETQYF. The DNA of the CDR3 is TGTGCCAGCAGCTTAGTTGGAGCATCTGAACAAGAGACCCAGTACTTC. Based on the CDR3 plus reference TRBV13 and TRBJ2-5, the full variable domain is AAGVIQSPRHLIKEKRETATLKCYPIPRHDTVYWYQQGPGQDPQFLISFYEKMQSDKGSIPDRFSAQQFSDYHSELNMSSLELGDSALYFCASSLVGASEQETQYFGPGTRLLVL.

This clonotype was picked up many times. V usage is TRBV28 and J usage is TRBJ2-6; D might be TRBD2 (6 bases). The V gene's germline CDR1 is MDHEN and CDR2 SYDVKM. V lost 9 bases to trimming and J lost 0 bases, with 15 bases between them. The CDR3 has 16 amino acids. The CDR3, as DNA: TGTGCCAGTTTCTCCGGGAGCCTCTCTGGGGCCAACGTCCTGACTTTC. Translation: CASFSGSLSGANVLTF.

This clonotype appeared a few times. The chain uses TRBV5-6 and TRBJ1-1; D remains unclear. V was pared by 2 bases and J by 1 base, with 9 bases between. Per germline, CDR1 SGHDT and CDR2 YYEEEE. The CDR3 has 14 amino acids. The CDR3 reads CASSFAAGNTEAFF. The CDR3 region has the DNA TGTGCCAGCAGCTTCGCCGCGGGGAACACTGAAGCTTTCTTT.

This clonotype was seen a handful of times. The J gene is TRBJ2-7, the V gene TRBV20-1; 13 nucleotides line up with TRBD2. The trim removed 6 bases at V and 3 bases at J, leaving 8 bases unmatched. This CDR3 is 15 amino acids long. Germline-derived CDR1 and CDR2 are DFQATT and SNEGSKA (reference sequence). The CDR3 coding sequence is TGCAGTGCCCCAATCGGACTAGCGGGAGACTACGAGCAGTACTTC. Protein: CSAPIGLAGDYEQYF.

The genes are TRBV5-1 and TRBJ2-7, with D possibly being TRBD1 (6 bases). In germline, CDR1 is SGHRS, CDR2 YFSETQ. This CDR3 has 15 amino acids. V was clipped by 4 bases and J by 2 bases, with 16 bases between them. In DNA, the CDR3 is TGCGCCAGCAGCCCCCAACAGGGTCGCGCCTACGAGCAGTACTTC. Amino acid sequence: CASSPQQGRAYEQYF.

This clonotype was observed a few times. This chain joins TRBV10-3 and TRBJ1-1; D not certain. Looked up from germline, CDR1 is ENHRY and CDR2 is SYGVKD. V was shortened by 4 bases and J by 6 bases, with 6 bases between the two germline ends. The CDR3 loop spans 11 amino acids. The CDR3 DNA reads as TGTGCCATCAGTGCAGGACCTGAAGCTTTCTTT. The encoded protein is CAISAGPEAFF.

The chain recombines TRBV12-3 or TRBV12-4 with TRBJ2-1; 7 bases fit TRBD2. Trimming at V came to 8 bases and at J to 7 bases, leaving 14 bases not matched to a gene. The CDR3 sequence is 15 residues long. Written as DNA, the CDR3 is TGTGCCAGCTCCCCTGGGGCGGGAGTCTATAATGAGCAGTTCTTC. It is translated as CASSPGAGVYNEQFF.

This clonotype was found a few times. V gene TRBV27 combines with J gene TRBJ1-5, with a weak D call TRBD1 (6 bases). The CDR3 has 15 amino acids. Per the germline V gene, CDR1 is MNHEY and CDR2 is SMNVEV (reference sequence). With 7 bases removed from V and 1 base from J, the gap between germline ends came to 14 bases. The CDR3 spells CASNGAGASNQPQHF. In DNA, the CDR3 is TGTGCCAGCAACGGGGCAGGGGCGAGCAATCAGCCCCAGCATTTT.

The table lists this clonotype with a few counts. This chain uses TRBV12-3 or TRBV12-4 with TRBJ1-2, with TRBD1 matching over 7 bases. The CDR3 is 15 amino acids. V dropped 4 bases and J dropped 4; count of bases not matched to a gene: 9. The CDR3 DNA follows: TGTGCCAGCAGTTCTACCAGGGGGAGGTCCTATGGCTACACCTTC. Translating gives CASSSTRGRSYGYTF.

This clonotype was found a few times. The J gene is TRBJ1-5, the V gene TRBV19, with 7 bases lining up with TRBD1. The CDR3 length is 16 residues. The V gene's germline CDR1 is LNHDA and CDR2 SQIVND (reference sequence). J lost 4 bases, V lost 6 bases, and 12 bases had no gene match. CDR3 in DNA: TGTGCCAGTAGAACGAAGGGGGGACAGACAAATCAGCCCCAGCATTTT. Translation gives CASRTKGGQTNQPQHF.

This chain connects TRBV5-6 to TRBJ1-2, with 7 bases matching TRBD1. The V gene end was trimmed by 6 bases and the J gene end by 4 bases; junction bases not matched to a gene: 6. The CDR3 is 13 amino acids. CDR1 is SGHDT, CDR2 YYEEEE, per germline. CDR3 DNA sequence: TGTGCCAGCACCGCCGGGACAGCCTATGGCTACACCTTC. Its translation is CASTAGTAYGYTF.

The chain recombines TRBV6-1 with TRBJ2-2; tentatively, D is TRBD1 (6 bases). Germline lookup yields CDR1 MNHNS and CDR2 SASEGT. Trimming removed 7 bases from V and 4 bases from J, with 16 bases in between. This CDR3 contains 15 residues. In DNA form, the CDR3 reads TGTGCCAGCAATCTACAGGGTCGGGGCACCGGGGAGCTGTTTTTT. Translation: CASNLQGRGTGELFF.

In this sample, this clonotype turned up a few times. The chain combines TRBV5-1 with TRBJ2-7, with TRBD1 as a possible D gene (5 bases). Trimming left V 0 bases short and J 0 bases short, with 10 bases between. Germline V gene data show CDR1 as SGHRS and CDR2 as YFSETQ. The CDR3 covers 15 residues. CDR3 in DNA: TGCGCCAGCAGCTTGGAAGGGGCGGCCTCCTACGAGCAGTACTTC. This gives the protein CASSLEGAASYEQYF.

The table lists this clonotype with many counts. This chain links TRBV28 with TRBJ1-1; 7 bases are a match to TRBD1. Germline values: CDR1 MDHEN, CDR2 SYDVKM. This CDR3 region has 16 residues. V gave up 1 base and J gave up 1 base; unmatched junction bases: 6. CDR3 sequence: CASSLYYRTGNTEAFF. In DNA form, the CDR3 reads TGTGCCAGCAGTTTATACTACCGGACAGGGAACACTGAAGCTTTCTTT.

This clonotype was seen at least ten times. J is TRBJ2-2 and V is TRBV11-3; D possibly corresponds to TRBD1 (5 bases). CDR1 and CDR2 (germline): SGHNT, YENEEA. Deletions cut 2 bases from V and 1 base from J, with 5 bases between. The CDR3 is made up of 14 amino acids. The CDR3 loop reads CASSLQGNTGELFF. The CDR3 bases are TGTGCCAGCAGCTTACAGGGGAACACCGGGGAGCTGTTTTTT. Full variable domain (remainder filled in from reference TRBV11-3 and TRBJ2-2): EAGVVQSPRYKIIEKKQPVAFWCNPISGHNTLYWYLQNLGQGPELLIRYENEEAVDDSQLPKDRFSAERLKGVDSTLKIQPAELGDSAVYLCASSLQGNTGELFFGEGSRLTVL.

Concerning this clonotype itself: Relative to the germline gene, one junction end is altered; a read error may explain this. The CDR3 spells CSAEPILDVNTEAFF. Written as DNA, the CDR3 is TGCAGCGCTGAACCCATCCTGGATGTCAACACTGAAGCTTTCTTT. The rearrangement uses TRBV29-1 and TRBJ1-1; D not certain. CDR3 length: 15 residues. Looked up from germline, CDR1 is SQVTM and CDR2 is ANQGSEA.